This T cell receptor delta chain was profiled in a study of Vδ1+ human thymocytes (dated by TCRdb to about 2018). Study-wide context: The study characterised mRNA-level TRG and TRD CDR3 repertoires of highly purified Vdelta1+ thymocytes from young children as a data resource. The multiplex-based CDR3 amplicon strategy had previously been validated against 5'RACE-based CDR3 amplicon generation methods. Overall results and qualifications from the work: The use of highly purified populations and single-cell validation was advised by the authors, since misinterpretation of bulk repertoire data could be caused by unexpected Vdelta2 sequences. No clustering by age or sex was observed, so analyses did not stratify donors by these variables. Numerous TRG clonotypes were shared among donors (up to roughly 6.9x10^3), while TRD repertoires were essentially private (a maximum of about 120 shared). Although sort purity was high, roughly a fifth of thymic TRD sequences were Vdelta2 (with a few Vdelta3), in contrast to the peripheral blood Vdelta1+ controls. Unlike the oligoclonal repertoires in peripheral blood, the thymic TRG and TRD repertoires appeared highly polyclonal, with Gaussian CDR3 length distributions.

RNA was isolated using the RNeasy mini kit, and reverse transcription was performed with Superscript III. To generate the CDR3 amplicons, a multiplex PCR was run using pooled V-gene forward primers together with a constant-region reverse primer that carried Illumina adaptor overhangs. After gel purification, the amplicons were indexed with Nextera index primers over eight extra PCR cycles and then purified using AMPure XP beads. Sequencing of the libraries was done on an Illumina MiSeq using paired-end 250 bp reads, dual indexing and an approximately 22% PhiX spike-in. The original methods were these. FastQC was used to check read quality, and ea-utils fastq-join was used to merge TRG read pairs. IMGT/HighV-QUEST was used to annotate the sequences, only productive sequences with an unambiguous V-gene assignment were kept, and clonotypes were defined as sequences sharing an identical CDR3 sequence. VDJtools 1.1.1, tcR 2.2.3, Treemap and vegan Shannon diversity in R 3.4.4 were used for downstream analysis. Via CATT, TCRdb reprocessed the public reads, and rows with identical DNA were then joined. TCRdb's processing, not the study's, gives the V and J calls here. The sample includes roughly 55,000 delta-chain clones, with approximately 15% observed a single time. The ten largest clones take up 0.5% of the sample.

Thymic samples were depleted of alphabeta T cells, then CD3+ TCRVdelta1+ TCRVdelta2- thymocytes were FACS-sorted. Sorted Vdelta1+ thymocyte purity ranged from 98% to 99.6%. Thymic specimens were obtained from 8 paediatric patients, aged from 5 days to 15 months, who were undergoing corrective cardiac surgery. The thymic tissue was dispersed, and mononuclear cells were isolated using a Histopaque-1077 density gradient. The staining antibodies were anti-TCRVdelta1 clone TS8.2, anti-TCRVdelta2 clone B6, anti-CD3 clone HIT3a and anti-TCRalphabeta clone IP26. On this clone itself: It lacks a known antigen. No much larger clonotype is one base removed from it; base qualities were not supplied.

For CDR1 and CDR2, the germline V gene lists TSWWSYY and QGS. The junction shows trimming of 1 base on V and 4 bases on J, plus 28 bases between the germline ends. The CDR3 measures 20 amino acids from cysteine to phenylalanine. The sequence is cut down to CDR3 DNA, 60 bases in frame from base 1. Here the chain combines TRDV1 and TRDJ1; matching of 5 bases hints at TRDD3 as the D gene. The clonotype comes from a boy under two years old who had congenital heart surgery. Sequencing used Vdelta1+ gamma-delta thymocytes from the thymus. Read against the paper, the sample's cell subset or site label means: FACS-sorted CD3+ TCRalphabeta- TCRVdelta1+ TCRVdelta2- thymocytes. The CDR3 here reads CALGEPPLRFLGPRGDKLIF. The sequenced DNA: TGTGCTCTTGGGGAACCCCCCCTGAGGTTTCTGGGTCCCCGAGGCGATAAACTCATCTTT.